This T cell receptor (beta chain) comes out of a study of T cell responses to AZD1222 COVID-19 vaccine. Per the germline V gene, CDR1 is SEHNR and CDR2 is FQNEAQ (reference sequence). V gave up 5 bases and J gave up 1 base, with 11 bases separating them. This CDR3 region has 14 residues. A single count supports this clone. Clones were sequenced by immunoSEQ multiplex PCR, and TCRdb holds only the in-frame ones, with some missing. Here the sample spans about 100,000 clones, approximately 92% being singletons. The sequencing here drew on peripheral blood, taken 28 days after the second AZD1222 dose. The chain links TRBV7-9 to TRBJ1-2; D is uncertain. This receptor was obtained from an adult who received the AZD1222 COVID-19 vaccine. DNA of the CDR3: TGTGCCAGCAGCCGCCATGAGGGTAACTATGGCTACACCTTC. As protein: CASSRHEGNYGYTF.